This T cell receptor beta chain was captured by sequencing in a study of somatic mutations in cytotoxic T cells in rheumatoid arthritis. Looking at the study overall: Patients had 30 to 35 ml EDTA blood drawn right after diagnosis, before any treatment. Findings and limits, study-wide: The study found that the largest CD8+ clone exceeded 20% of CD8+ cells in about an eighth of the roughly 65 patients.

Some clones are missing from TCRdb's copy, which holds only in-frame ones; the method was immunoSEQ multiplex PCR. The repertoire holds approximately 19,000 clones, with 80% as singletons. The V gene lost 3 bases and the J gene lost 3 bases, with 9 bases spanning the gap. The CDR3 sequence is 14 residues long. Germline V gene data show CDR1 as LNHDA and CDR2 as SQIVND (reference sequence). Turning to this clone: The target antigen is unknown.

This chain joins TRBV19 and TRBJ1-5; D gene unclear. The source material was CD8+ T cells sorted from blood. This TCR derives from an adult with rheumatoid arthritis. The CDR3 loop is CASSIPVYNQPQHF. In DNA form, the CDR3 reads TGTGCCAGTAGTATCCCCGTTTACAATCAGCCCCAGCATTTT.